Sequencing of this TCR beta chain was carried out in a study of cytomegalovirus exposure and HLA in healthy donors. Study-level results: Clusters of TCRs from the first cohort tended to co-occur in the approximately 120 validation repertoires (as a later analysis found). According to the study, roughly 160 TCR beta chains were cytomegalovirus-associated.

Trimming cost V 4 bases and J 8 bases, with 23 bases left between them. The CDR3 is made up of 16 amino acids. Germline CDR1 MDHEN, CDR2 SYDVKM. As for this clone: As yet, its antigen is unknown.

Libraries were prepared by immunoSEQ multiplex PCR; TCRdb keeps only in-frame clonotypes and omits some of them. This table has over 200,000 clones, 88% appearing once. Specimen: PBMCs. This sequence was found in a woman younger than 35 in good health and CMV-seronegative. This rearrangement joins TRBV28 to TRBJ1-2; perhaps TRBD1 as D (6 bases). The CDR3 DNA reads TGTGCCAGCAGTTCTCCCCTGGACAGTGGGGTAGGGGGCTACACCTTC. It yields the protein CASSSPLDSGVGGYTF.